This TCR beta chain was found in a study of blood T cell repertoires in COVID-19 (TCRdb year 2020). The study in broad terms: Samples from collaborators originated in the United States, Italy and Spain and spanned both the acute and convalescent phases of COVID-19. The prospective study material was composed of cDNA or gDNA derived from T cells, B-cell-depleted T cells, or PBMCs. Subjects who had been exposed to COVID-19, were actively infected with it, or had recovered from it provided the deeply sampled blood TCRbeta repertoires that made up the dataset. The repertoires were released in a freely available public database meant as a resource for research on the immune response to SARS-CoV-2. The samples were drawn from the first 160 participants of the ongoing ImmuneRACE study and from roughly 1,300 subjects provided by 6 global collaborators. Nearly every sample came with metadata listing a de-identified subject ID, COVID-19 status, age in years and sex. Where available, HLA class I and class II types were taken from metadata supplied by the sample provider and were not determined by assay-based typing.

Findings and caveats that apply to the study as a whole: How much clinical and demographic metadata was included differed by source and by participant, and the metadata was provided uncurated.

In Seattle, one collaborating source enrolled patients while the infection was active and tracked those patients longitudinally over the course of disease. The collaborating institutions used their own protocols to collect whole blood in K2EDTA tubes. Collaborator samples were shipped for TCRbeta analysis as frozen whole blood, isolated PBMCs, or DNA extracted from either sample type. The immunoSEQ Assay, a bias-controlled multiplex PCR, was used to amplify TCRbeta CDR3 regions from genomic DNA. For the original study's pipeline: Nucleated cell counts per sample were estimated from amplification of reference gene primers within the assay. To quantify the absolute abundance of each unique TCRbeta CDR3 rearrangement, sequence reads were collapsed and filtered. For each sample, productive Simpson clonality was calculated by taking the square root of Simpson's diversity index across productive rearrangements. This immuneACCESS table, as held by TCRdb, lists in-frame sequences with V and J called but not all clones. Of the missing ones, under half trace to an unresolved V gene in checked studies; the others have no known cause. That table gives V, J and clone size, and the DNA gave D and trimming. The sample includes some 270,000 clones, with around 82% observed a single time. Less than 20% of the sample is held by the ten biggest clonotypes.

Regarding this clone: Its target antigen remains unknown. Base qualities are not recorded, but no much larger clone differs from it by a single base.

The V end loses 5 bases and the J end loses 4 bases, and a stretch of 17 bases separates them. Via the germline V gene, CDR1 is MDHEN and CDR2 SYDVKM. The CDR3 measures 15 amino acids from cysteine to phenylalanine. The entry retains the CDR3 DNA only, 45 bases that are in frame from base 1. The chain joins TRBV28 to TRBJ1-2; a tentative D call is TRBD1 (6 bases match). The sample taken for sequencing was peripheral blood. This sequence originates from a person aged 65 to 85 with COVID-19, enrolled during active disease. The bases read TGTGCCAGCAGTCTCCGGGACAACGAATTCTATGGCTACACCTTC. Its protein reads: CASSLRDNEFYGYTF.